This T cell receptor beta chain stems from a study of radiation and T cells in renal cell carcinoma (dated by TCRdb to 2018 to 2020). Regarding the study in general: The samples were drawn from a clinical trial, where primary renal cell carcinomas were treated with 15 Gy of stereotactic body radiation therapy and then removed by nephrectomy 4 weeks afterward. A total of roughly 3,900,000 unique CDR3 nucleotide sequences, encoding around 2.7 million unique CDR3 amino acid sequences, were found across all 50 or so samples. TCR beta sequencing covered roughly 53 samples in total, comprising approximately 26 tumors and approximately 27 peripheral blood samples.

Comment on this clone: Its antigen has not been determined. The sample holds no much larger clone one base away, and base qualities are not on file.

Sample time point, as interpreted from the label and publication: baseline pretreatment blood. What this sample's treatment or condition label stands for: 15 Gy SBRT to primary tumor, nephrectomy 4 weeks later. To follow tumor-enriched clonotypes, serial peripheral blood was collected from radiation-treated patients at baseline and at 2 weeks and 4 weeks after SBRT. Every patient's renal cell carcinoma showed clear cell pathology. Genomic DNA for TCR sequencing was prepared using the QIAamp DNA Blood Mini Kit (Qiagen). Samples were included in the analyses only if all quality control checks were passed. The study at large found these results: In blood, the top tumor clonotypes increased between baseline and 2 weeks post-radiation and then shrank by 4 weeks, which suggests that tumor-resident clones expanded only transiently. The single-armed trial design could not address effects of radiation dose or scheduling on the TCR repertoire. Tracking of blood repertoire dynamics stopped at approximately 4 weeks after treatment, with no follow-up past that point. No pretreatment tumor biopsies were available, so the baseline intratumoral presence of clonotypes could not be determined.

TCR beta libraries were generated from genomic DNA with the immunoSEQ kit, following the manufacturer's recommendations. To prepare libraries, a first multiplex PCR with proprietary primers was run, followed by a second PCR that added unique barcodes, and a bead cleanup was done after each round. A positive control reaction and a negative control reaction, both provided in the kit, were run with every batch of samples. The final libraries were assessed on an Agilent 4200 TapeStation D1000 ScreenTape, pooled by volume, and quantified by qPCR. Sequencing ran on an Illumina NextSeq500 with a MidOutput 150-cycle cartridge, using 156 Read1 and 15 Index1 cycles with kit custom primers. The pooled library was loaded at about 1 pM, and roughly 20% PhiX control was spiked in. The source study handled its data this way. Vendor-processed data were analyzed in R, and a clonotype was defined as all T cells sharing the same CDR3 nucleotide sequence. For clone abundance analyses, frequencies were normalized to the 10,000 most abundant clones in each sample. Before analysis, public T cell clones were removed, and these numbered fewer than six per sample on average. Tumor-enriched and baseline blood-enriched clonotypes were defined by at least a 32-fold difference in abundance between compartments. Clonotypes expanded or contracted between blood time points were identified with a beta-binomial differential abundance model. Tumor-blood repertoire similarity was measured with the Baroni-Urbani and Buser coefficient, and group comparisons used two-tailed Wilcoxon tests in R. TCRdb obtained this table from immuneACCESS and retained in-frame rearrangements with V and J assigned. These tables miss some clones; where compared with another copy, unresolved V genes account for less than half of the shortfall, and the remainder is unexplained. V, J and clone size are those of that table, while D and trimming were read from the DNA. The sample table records about 140,000 clones; over 80% of these occur just once. The ten largest clonotypes hold less than 25% of the sample.

V is clipped by 1 base and J by 7 bases, and the sequence between their germline boundaries is 8 bases long. Inclusive of the bounding cysteine and phenylalanine, the CDR3 is 13 residues long. Of all the DNA, just the CDR3 is kept, 39 bases in frame from base 1. Based on the germline V gene (reference sequence), the CDR1 and CDR2 sequences are LNHNV and YYDKDF. Source: blood, taken from a patient whose treatment included radiotherapy and nephrectomy. This TCR was sampled from a woman in her fifties or sixties with renal cell carcinoma. The rearrangement combines TRBV15 with TRBJ2-1, with an unclear D gene assignment. Here is the DNA: TGTGCCACCAGCAGAGCCTCTCCGAATGAGCAGTTCTTC. Its translation reads: CATSRASPNEQFF.